This entry concerns a single T cell receptor beta chain. The CDR3 has 11 residues. The V gene's germline CDR1 is SNHLY and CDR2 FYNNEI. Trimming shortened V by 1 base and J by 11 bases, and 8 bases separated the two germline ends. This specimen belongs to a study of blood T cell repertoires in COVID-19. In the study overall: Acute and convalescent COVID-19 samples came from the United States, Italy and Spain. In each case, the material was cDNA or gDNA derived from T cells, B-cell-depleted T cells, or PBMCs.

Assay: immunoSEQ multiplex PCR; the TCRdb copy retains only in-frame clones and omits some. The sample consists of some 190,000 clones, 65% to 85% of them appearing once. The material sequenced was PBMCs or T cells enriched from blood (not recorded which). This receptor was identified in a man between 25 and 39 years old with acute COVID-19. V gene TRBV2 combines with J gene TRBJ1-1; D unresolved. The CDR3 is CASSEEGAAFF. CDR3 bases: TGTGCCAGCAGTGAAGAGGGAGCTGCTTTCTTT. Full variable domain (outside the CDR3, taken from reference TRBV2 and TRBJ1-1): EPEVTQTPSHQVTQMGQEVILRCVPISNHLYFYWYRQILGQKVEFLVSFYNNEISEKSEIFDDQFSVERPDGSNFTLKIRSTKLEDSAMYFCASSEEGAAFFGQGTRLTVV.